The rows below give T cell receptor beta chains drawn from one sample of a study of control samples from healthy donors and cancer patients. Only in-frame clones appear in the TCRdb table, and some are missing; sequencing was by immunoSEQ multiplex PCR. The sample consists of roughly 120,000 clones, approximately 90% of them appearing once. Sequenced material: blood. The receptors were sampled from a woman in her 70s in good health. CDR3s include the opening cysteine and the closing phenylalanine or tryptophan. A D gene is named only where the DNA matches it firmly. The size of a clone is reported for some rows only, either as once, few or many, or as a class for expanded clones.

>TRBJ2-1|TRBD2|NA|TRBV10-1
CASSESYGGVAEQFF
TGCGCCAGCAGTGAGTCCTACGGGGGGGTGGCTGAGCAGTTCTTC
>TRBJ2-2|TRBD1|NA|TRBV24-1
CATRDRAIGELFF
TGTGCCACCAGGGACAGGGCGATCGGGGAGCTGTTTTTT
>TRBJ1-2|NA|NA|TRBV28
CASSSQGINYGYTF
TGTGCCAGCAGCTCTCAGGGGATCAACTATGGCTACACCTTC
>TRBJ1-4|NA|NA|TRBV3-1/TRBV3-2
CASSPVFNEKLFF
TGTGCCAGCAGCCCCGTCTTTAATGAAAAACTGTTTTTT
>TRBJ2-1|NA|NA|TRBV3-1/TRBV3-2
CASSRRNEQFF
TGTGCCAGCAGCAGGAGGAATGAGCAGTTCTTC
>TRBJ2-5|NA|NA|TRBV6-2/TRBV6-3
CASSYPKETQYF
TGTGCCAGCAGTTACCCCAAAGAGACCCAGTACTTC
>TRBJ1-1|NA|NA|TRBV12-5
CASGLGVAEAFF
TGTGCTAGTGGTTTGGGGGTGGCTGAAGCTTTCTTT
>TRBJ2-5|TRBD2|NA|TRBV7-2
CASSQGTSGMYQETQYF
TGTGCCAGCAGCCAAGGGACTAGCGGGATGTACCAAGAGACCCAGTACTTC
>TRBJ2-7|TRBD2|NA|TRBV7-2
CASSLVAGDYEQYF
TGTGCCAGCAGCTTAGTTGCGGGGGACTACGAGCAGTACTTC
>TRBJ2-5|NA|once|TRBV7-8
CASSPRFGAETQYF
TGTGCCAGCAGCCCTCGATTTGGCGCGGAGACCCAGTACTTC
>TRBJ2-1|TRBD1|NA|TRBV6-5
CASSLVRTGYNEQFF
TGTGCCAGCAGTTTGGTCCGGACAGGGTACAATGAGCAGTTCTTC
>TRBJ2-7|NA|NA|TRBV12-3/TRBV12-4
CASSSPVFREQYF
TGTGCCAGCAGTTCGCCCGTCTTTCGAGAGCAGTACTTC
>TRBJ1-2|TRBD1|NA|TRBV29-1
CSGGDRSYTF
TGCAGCGGGGGGGACAGGAGCTACACCTTC
>TRBJ1-2|NA|NA|TRBV7-2
CASSSVDRTNYGYTF
TGTGCCAGCAGCTCCGTGGACAGAACTAACTATGGCTACACCTTC
>TRBJ2-1|NA|NA|TRBV10-3
CAISRGGDYNEQFF
TGTGCCATCAGCAGGGGAGGGGACTACAATGAGCAGTTCTTC
>TRBJ1-5|NA|NA|TRBV10-3
CAISEVGGNQPQHF
TGTGCCATCAGTGAGGTCGGGGGCAATCAGCCCCAGCATTTT
>TRBJ2-3|TRBD2|NA|TRBV11-2
CASSLWTSGGPSTDTQYF
TGTGCCAGCAGCTTATGGACTAGCGGGGGCCCTAGCACAGATACGCAGTATTTT
>TRBJ2-3|TRBD1|NA|TRBV5-1
CASGTGGDTQYF
TGCGCCAGCGGAACAGGGGGCGATACGCAGTATTTT
>TRBJ1-5|NA|NA|TRBV5-8
CASSLGRQQPQHF
TGTGCCAGCAGCTTGGGGCGGCAACAGCCCCAGCATTTT
>TRBJ1-5|NA|NA|TRBV21-1
CASSPRLLRAQHF
TGTGCCAGCAGCCCCCGCCTGCTTCGGGCCCAGCATTTT
>TRBJ1-5|TRBD1|NA|TRBV19
CATRTGGDQPQHF
TGTGCCACCCGGACAGGGGGTGATCAGCCCCAGCATTTT
>TRBJ1-6|NA|NA|TRBV7-9
CASSLKEASVQPLHF
TGTGCCAGCAGCTTAAAGGAGGCCAGCGTTCAGCCCCTCCACTTT
>TRBJ1-2|TRBD1|NA|TRBV3-1/TRBV3-2
CASSDRDGANYGYTF
TGTGCCAGCAGCGACAGGGATGGAGCTAACTATGGCTACACCTTC
>TRBJ1-2|NA|NA|TRBV6-1
CASSETGVGYTF
TGTGCCAGCAGTGAAACGGGGGTTGGCTACACCTTC
>TRBJ1-2|NA|NA|TRBV6-1
CASSALVGAPSNYGYTF
TGTGCCAGCAGTGCCCTTGTTGGGGCTCCCTCTAACTATGGCTACACCTTC
>TRBJ2-7|TRBD1|NA|TRBV19
CASSTPGQIYEQYF
TGTGCCAGTAGCACACCGGGACAGATCTACGAGCAGTACTTC
>TRBJ1-2|NA|NA|TRBV3-1/TRBV3-2
CASSPGNDGGGYGYTF
TGTGCCAGCAGCCCGGGGAATGATGGGGGCGGCTATGGCTACACCTTC
>TRBJ2-7|NA|NA|TRBV29-1
CSVEYGPLEQYF
TGCAGCGTTGAGTACGGTCCCCTCGAGCAGTACTTC
>TRBJ1-1|NA|NA|TRBV12-3/TRBV12-4
CASGTRGTEAFF
TGTGCCAGCGGGACCAGGGGCACTGAAGCTTTCTTT
>TRBJ2-5|NA|NA|TRBV6-6
CASSYAGEQETQYF
TGTGCCAGCAGTTACGCTGGGGAGCAAGAGACCCAGTACTTC
>TRBJ1-1|NA|NA|TRBV9
CASSVEPGLGEAFF
TGTGCCAGCAGCGTAGAGCCCGGGCTGGGTGAAGCTTTCTTT
>TRBJ1-6|NA|NA|TRBV3-1/TRBV3-2
CASSQDRRPLNSPLHF
TGTGCCAGCAGCCAAGATCGTCGGCCCCTTAATTCACCCCTCCACTTT